The next 10 T cell receptor beta chains were all read from a single sample in a study of T cell repertoires in cytomegalovirus infection. TCRdb fed the reads into MiXCR, producing one record per CDR3 protein. The table has some 680,000 distinct CDR3 sequences, less than 40% seen once. The sequencing sample was made of PBMCs. The receptor source for this set is a human donor in good health (CMV status not recorded). Some clones in this sample may be carry-over from other donors' samples.

This clonotype was found a few times. The gene calls are TRBV7-2 and TRBJ1-4, with a possible D match to TRBD1 (5 bases). The V and J ends lost 2 bases and 0 bases respectively, with 10 bases between them. Germline V gives CDR1 SGHTA, CDR2 FQGNSA. This CDR3 is 16 amino acids long. The CDR3 nucleotides read TGTGCCAGCAGCTTACAGGGACCAACAACTAATGAAAAACTGTTTTTT. Translation gives CASSLQGPTTNEKLFF.

A few counts support this clonotype. The chain has TRBV7-2 and TRBJ2-2; 8 bases are a match to TRBD2. The V and J ends lost 5 bases and 5 bases, in that order; junction bases with no gene match: 7. Germline V gene sequence: CDR1 SGHTA, CDR2 FQGNSA. The CDR3 sequence is 15 residues long. The CDR3, as DNA: TGTGCCAGCAGCCCACCTAGCGGGCAAACCGGGGAGCTGTTTTTT. Translating it yields CASSPPSGQTGELFF.

CDR3 DNA sequence: TGTGCCAGCAGCTTATCACAGGGTTTCAATCAGCCCCAGCATTTT. This sequence encodes CASSLSQGFNQPQHF. V usage is TRBV7-2 and J usage is TRBJ1-5; possible D gene TRBD1, 6 bases. The germline V gene encodes CDR1 SGHTA and CDR2 FQGNSA. V dropped 2 bases and J dropped 3 bases, with 11 bases sitting between them. This CDR3 is built from 15 residues.

This clonotype was detected only a few times. The chain uses TRBV27 and TRBJ1-1; D possibly corresponds to TRBD1 (5 bases). The germline CDR1 and CDR2 sequences are MNHEY and SMNVEV (reference sequence). V lost 6 bases to trimming and J lost 5 bases, with 13 bases between them. The length of the CDR3 is 13 residues. The CDR3: CASRGRVGTEAFF. The CDR3, as DNA: TGTGCCAGCAGGGGCAGGGTGGGTACTGAAGCTTTCTTT.

CDR3 residues: CASSLGSPGVDYGYTF. CDR3 in DNA: TGTGCCAGCAGTCTCGGCTCTCCCGGGGTCGACTATGGCTACACCTTC. This sequence joins TRBV28 and TRBJ1-2; D gene unclear. Between the trimmed V and J ends, which lost 5 bases and 3 bases, there was a span of 19 bases. The length of the CDR3 is 16 residues. Germline V gene data show CDR1 as MDHEN and CDR2 as SYDVKM.

This clonotype occurred many times. The rearrangement links TRBV7-8 to TRBJ2-1, with D possibly TRBD1 on 6 matching bases. The germline V and J ends were trimmed by 5 bases and 7 bases, with 21 bases remaining between them. The CDR3 loop spans 16 amino acids. Germline CDR1 is SGHVS and CDR2 is FQNEAQ. The CDR3 coding sequence is TGTGCCAGCAGCCCGGGGACACCCGAAGGGCCTAATGAGCAGTTCTTC. Residues: CASSPGTPEGPNEQFF.

V is TRBV29-1 and J is TRBJ2-3, with TRBD2 matching 10 bases. V gave up 7 bases and J gave up 0 bases; unmatched junction bases: 4. The CDR3 is 14 amino acids. Germline V gene lookup returns CDR1 SQVTM and CDR2 ANQGSEA. The CDR3 DNA sequence: TGCAGCGCCCTAGCGGGAGTTAGCACAGATACGCAGTATTTT. Residues: CSALAGVSTDTQYF.

CDR3 sequence: CASSQGALNQPQHF. CDR3 sequence (DNA): TGTGCCAGCAGTCAGGGGGCCCTCAATCAGCCCCAGCATTTT. The chain is built from TRBV28 and TRBJ1-5; 8 nucleotides align to TRBD1. The CDR3 has 14 residues. The ends lost 5 bases at V and 3 bases at J; junction bases unmatched: 3. Germline V gene lookup returns CDR1 MDHEN and CDR2 SYDVKM.

This chain uses TRBV5-5 with TRBJ2-5; the D call may be TRBD1 or TRBD2 (5 bases each). V shed 0 bases and J shed 5 bases, with 11 bases lying between them. Germline lookup yields CDR1 SGHKS and CDR2 YYEKEE (reference sequence). This CDR3 region has 14 residues. The CDR3 loop is CASSLAGRWETQYF. The CDR3 DNA reads TGTGCCAGCAGCTTGGCGGGGCGGTGGGAGACCCAGTACTTC.

The V gene is TRBV7-3, the J gene TRBJ2-3, with TRBD1 as a possible D gene (6 bases). CDR3 size: 15 residues. Germline V CDR1 and CDR2: SGHTA, FQGTGA. Trimming cost V 1 base and J 1 base, with 9 bases left between them. The CDR3 DNA reads as TGTGCCAGCAGCTTAAGCAGGGGTCGCACAGATACGCAGTATTTT. Translated: CASSLSRGRTDTQYF.